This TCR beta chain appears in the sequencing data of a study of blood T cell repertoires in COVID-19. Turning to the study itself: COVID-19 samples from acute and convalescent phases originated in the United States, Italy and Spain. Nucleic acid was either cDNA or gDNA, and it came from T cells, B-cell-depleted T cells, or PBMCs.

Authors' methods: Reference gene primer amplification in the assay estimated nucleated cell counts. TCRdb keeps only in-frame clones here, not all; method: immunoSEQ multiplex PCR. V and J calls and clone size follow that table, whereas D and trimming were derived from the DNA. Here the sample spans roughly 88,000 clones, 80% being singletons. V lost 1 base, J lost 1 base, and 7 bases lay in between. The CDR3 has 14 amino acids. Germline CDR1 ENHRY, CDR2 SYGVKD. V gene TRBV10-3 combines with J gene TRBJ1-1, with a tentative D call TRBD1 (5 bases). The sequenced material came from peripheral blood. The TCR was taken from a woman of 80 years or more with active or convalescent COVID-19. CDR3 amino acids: CAISELGENTEAFF. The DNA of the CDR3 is TGTGCCATCAGTGAGTTAGGGGAGAACACTGAAGCTTTCTTT.